The present entry profiles one T cell receptor beta chain with its context. What it binds is unknown. These data belong to a study of cytomegalovirus exposure and HLA in healthy donors. Study-wide points: Through in vitro validation, three CMV-associated chains were shown to be specific for CMV antigens. Per published reports, the classifier diagnosed cytomegalovirus status with high specificity and sensitivity. The investigators catalogued 150 to 200 TCR beta chains as cytomegalovirus-associated.

The method was immunoSEQ multiplex PCR; TCRdb's version includes in-frame clones alone and lacks a portion of them. The table lists 150,000 to 200,000 clones, roughly 89% of them singletons. CDR3 length: 14 residues. Trimming at V came to 5 bases and at J to 5 bases, leaving 5 bases not matched to a gene. In germline, CDR1 is MNHEY, CDR2 SVGAGI. Sequencing was performed on PBMCs. The clonotype was recovered from a woman under 30 in good health and CMV-seropositive. The gene calls are TRBV6-5 and TRBJ2-7, with 11 bases identical to TRBD1. The CDR3 nucleotides read TGTGCCAGCAGTCTGGACAGGGGGCTAGACGAGCAGTACTTC. This encodes CASSLDRGLDEQYF.